The 21 T cell receptor beta chains reported below all come from one sample, sequenced in a study of T cells in Graves' hyperthyroidism and ophthalmopathy. Regions amplified from RNA transcripts were the TCR beta CDR3 regions. Initially, a first-round RT-PCR of the TCR CDR3 employed the HTBI primer set. TCRdb passed the multiplex PCR reads through MiXCR, listing each CDR3 protein once. The sample consists of around 400,000 distinct CDR3 sequences, 15% to 18% of them appearing once. Sequenced sample: blood. The receptors come from a young woman with Graves' hyperthyroidism that later progressed to Graves' ophthalmopathy.

A note on this clonotype: At one of its ends the junction is not consistent with the germline gene, which may arise from a read error. The chain carries TRBV18 and TRBJ1-4, with 8 bases identical to TRBD1. The CDR3 consists of 16 residues. Germline CDR1 reads KGHSH; CDR2 reads LQKENI. As DNA, the CDR3 is TGTGCCAGCAGCCGGACAGGGTTTGCAACCAATGAAGAACTGTTTTTT. This translates into CASSRTGFATNEELFF.

This clonotype was recorded many times. The rearrangement joins TRBV28 to TRBJ2-1; no clear D gene. Germline V gene lookup returns CDR1 MDHEN and CDR2 SYDVKM. The CDR3 is 19 amino acids. V was pared by 7 bases and J by 0 bases, with 25 bases between. CDR3 coding DNA: TGTGCCAGCAACCCACAACGGATCAAACTACCCTACTCCTACAATGAGCAGTTCTTC. Protein product: CASNPQRIKLPYSYNEQFF.

V and J are TRBV27 and TRBJ2-7; D remains unclear. Per the germline V gene, CDR1 is MNHEY and CDR2 is SMNVEV (reference sequence). The CDR3 runs to 13 residues. V lost 5 bases and J lost 0, with 8 bases in between. The CDR3, as DNA: TGTGCCAGCAGTGCAGGCATCTCCTACGAGCAGTACTTC. It specifies CASSAGISYEQYF.

As concerns this clonotype: A read error may be the cause here, since a much bigger clone is one base away. J is TRBJ2-7 and V is TRBV4-2, with D perhaps TRBD2 (5 bases). V was trimmed by 5 bases and J by 7 bases, leaving 15 bases between them. The germline CDR1 and CDR2 sequences are LGHNA and YNFKEQ. This CDR3 is built from 13 residues. In nucleotides, the CDR3 is TGTGCCAGCAGCGCTGGAGGAGTGCAGGAGCAGTACTTC. It codes for CASSAGGVQEQYF.

This clonotype was counted ten times or more. The V and J genes are TRBV3-1 and TRBJ2-2; TRBD2 matches 13 bases. Germline lookup yields CDR1 LGHDT and CDR2 YNNKEL (reference sequence). This CDR3 is 17 amino acids long. V gave up 3 bases and J gave up 4 bases; unmatched junction bases: 5. The CDR3 sequence is CASSHERTSGSTGELFF. The CDR3 nucleotides are TGTGCCAGCAGCCACGAAAGGACTAGCGGGAGCACCGGGGAGCTGTTTTTT.

The chain recombines TRBV28 with TRBJ1-1, with a weak D call TRBD1 (6 bases). Trimming removed 3 bases at V and 4 bases at J, with 15 bases between. The CDR3 runs 15 residues. CDR1 and CDR2 (germline): MDHEN, SYDVKM. The CDR3 bases are TGTGCCAGCAGTTTGTTCGGGGGGCGCAGCACTGAAGCTTTCTTT. Encoded protein: CASSLFGGRSTEAFF.

In this sample, this clonotype turned up many times. This chain uses TRBV3-1 with TRBJ2-2; perhaps D is TRBD1 or TRBD2 (5 bases each). Germline V CDR1 and CDR2: LGHDT, YNNKEL (reference sequence). This CDR3 is built from 16 residues. Trimming shortened V by 1 base and J by 0 bases, and 9 bases separated the two germline ends. The DNA of the CDR3 is TGTGCCAGCAGCCAAGTTGGGGGTGCGAACACCGGGGAGCTGTTTTTT. Translation: CASSQVGGANTGELFF.

The chain recombines TRBV9 with TRBJ2-2; TRBD2 matches at 12 bases. Germline V lookup: CDR1 SGDLS, CDR2 YYNGEE. V shed 3 bases, J shed 5 bases, and the junction held 5 bases outside the gene matches. The CDR3 is 16 amino acids. The CDR3 loop reads CASSDGLAGRTGELFF. DNA of the CDR3: TGTGCCAGCAGCGACGGACTAGCGGGGCGAACCGGGGAGCTGTTTTTT.

At least ten counts were recorded for this clonotype. In DNA form, the CDR3 reads TGTGCCAGCAGCTTATGGGATGTTGCTTTCTTT. Translated, it gives CASSLWDVAFF. The J gene is TRBJ1-1, the V gene TRBV11-2; D is uncertain. The CDR3 runs 11 residues. Germline values: CDR1 SGHAT, CDR2 FQNNGV. Trimming cost V 2 bases and J 11 bases, with 9 bases left between them.

This clonotype was picked up many times. The chain carries TRBV28 and TRBJ2-5, with TRBD2 matching 10 bases. With 3 bases clipped from V and 2 bases from J, the junction kept 12 bases outside the gene matches. Germline CDR1 and CDR2: MDHEN and SYDVKM. The CDR3 has 18 amino acids. Here the CDR3 DNA reads TGTGCCAGCAGTTTTCCTTTCCAGCGGGAGGGCCGTCAAGAGACCCAGTACTTC. Translated, it gives CASSFPFQREGRQETQYF. The full variable domain, rest sourced from reference TRBV28 and TRBJ2-5, is DVKVTQSSRYLVKRTGEKVFLECVQDMDHENMFWYRQDPGLGLRLIYFSYDVKMKEKGDIPEGYSVSREKKERFSLILESASTNQTSMYLCASSFPFQREGRQETQYFGPGTRLLVL.

This clonotype was picked up many times. V usage is TRBV10-3 and J usage is TRBJ1-2; D unclear. Trimming left V 2 bases short and J 3 bases short, with 10 bases between. The CDR3 is 14 residues long. Looked up from germline, CDR1 is ENHRY and CDR2 is SYGVKD. The CDR3 loop reads CAISENGRYYGYTF. CDR3 sequence (DNA): TGTGCCATCAGTGAGAATGGCAGGTACTATGGCTACACCTTC.

J is TRBJ2-1 and V is TRBV5-4; 14 bases are a match to TRBD2. CDR3 size: 15 residues. The ends lost 3 bases at V and 8 bases at J; junction bases unmatched: 4. Germline CDR1 and CDR2: SGHNT and YYREEE (reference sequence). CDR3 sequence reads: CASSWGLAGDDEQFF. In nucleotides, the CDR3 is TGTGCCAGCAGCTGGGGACTAGCGGGAGATGATGAGCAGTTCTTC.

This clonotype was counted between two and nine times. This sequence joins TRBV2 and TRBJ2-2, with D possibly matching TRBD2 (5 bases). The CDR3 runs 14 residues. Germline-derived CDR1 and CDR2 are SNHLY and FYNNEI. Trimming took 3 bases from V and 5 from J, leaving 10 bases between them. CDR3 nucleotides: TGTGCCAGCAGTGAGACGCGGAGGACCGGGGAGCTGTTTTTT. Its protein is CASSETRRTGELFF.

This clonotype has a handful of counts. The chain combines TRBV5-1 with TRBJ2-7, with TRBD2 matching 7 bases. This CDR3 comprises 14 residues. CDR1 is SGHRS, CDR2 YFSETQ, per germline. V lost 5 bases and J lost 2; bases outside the gene matches: 7. The CDR3 region is CASRRAGSPYEQYF. Written as DNA, the CDR3 is TGCGCCAGCAGGCGAGCGGGATCCCCCTACGAGCAGTACTTC.

In this sample, this clonotype turned up many times. The rearrangement links TRBV2 to TRBJ2-6; D ambiguous. The CDR3 loop spans 15 amino acids. Trimming took off 1 base at V and 4 bases at J, with 8 bases between the two ends. CDR1 is SNHLY and CDR2 is FYNNEI in the germline V gene. CDR3 amino acids: CASSEVGSGANVLTF. The CDR3 bases are TGTGCCAGCAGTGAAGTAGGGTCGGGGGCCAACGTCCTGACTTTC.

This clonotype was observed at least ten times. The chain links TRBV11-2 to TRBJ2-1; a weak D match, TRBD1 (6 bases). Germline values: CDR1 SGHAT, CDR2 FQNNGV. V was clipped by 2 bases and J by 3 bases, with 11 bases between them. The CDR3 totals 15 residues. The CDR3: CASSLSSRGYNEQFF. Here the CDR3 DNA reads TGTGCCAGCAGCTTAAGTTCCAGGGGCTACAATGAGCAGTTCTTC.

This clonotype was observed at least ten times. The genes are TRBV6-2 or TRBV6-3 and TRBJ1-4; D uncertain. CDR1 and CDR2 from the germline V gene are MNHEY and SVGEGT. V gave up 0 bases and J gave up 8 bases, with 13 bases separating them. The CDR3 has 15 residues. CDR3 in amino acids: CASSYSDYPGEKLFF. The CDR3 DNA reads as TGTGCCAGCAGTTACTCCGACTATCCGGGGGAAAAACTGTTTTTT.

This clonotype appeared a few times. V gene TRBV5-4 combines with J gene TRBJ2-7, with 9 bases fitting TRBD2. The CDR3 covers 15 residues. Germline CDR1 is SGHNT and CDR2 is YYREEE (reference sequence). Trimming cost V 2 bases and J 0 bases; bases outside gene matches: 3. CDR3 nucleotide sequence: TGTGCCAGCAGCTTACCTAGCGGGACCTCCTACGAGCAGTACTTC. Amino acid sequence: CASSLPSGTSYEQYF.

This clonotype has just a few counts. The chain couples TRBV5-4 to TRBJ2-5; 11 positions agree with TRBD2. V lost 4 bases to trimming and J lost 4 bases; unmatched junction nucleotides: 15. Per the germline V gene, CDR1 is SGHNT and CDR2 is YYREEE (reference sequence). This CDR3 is 18 amino acids long. CDR3 bases: TGTGCCAGCAGCCAACAGTACCCACTAGCGGGAGAAGGAGAGACCCAGTACTTC. Its protein is CASSQQYPLAGEGETQYF.

This clonotype occurred many times. The chain couples TRBV28 to TRBJ2-2; perhaps TRBD2 as D (7 bases). Deletions cut 1 base from V and 5 bases from J, with 20 bases between. The CDR3 contains 18 residues. CDR1 is MDHEN and CDR2 is SYDVKM in the germline V gene. This chain's CDR3 is CASSLSQGGGKGTGELFF. In DNA form, the CDR3 reads TGTGCCAGCAGTTTATCCCAGGGCGGGGGCAAAGGAACCGGGGAGCTGTTTTTT.

This clonotype has more than one count but fewer than ten. An end of the junction differs from the germline gene, which may be a read error. J is TRBJ2-6 and V is TRBV27; 9 bases are a match to TRBD1. Germline CDR1 reads MNHEY; CDR2 reads SMNVEV (reference sequence). The CDR3 is 16 residues long. CDR3 sequence reads: CASSPRQGGGANALTF. As DNA, the CDR3 is TGTGCCAGCAGCCCCCGACAGGGGGGAGGGGCCAACGCCCTGACTTTC.